The T cell receptor beta chain under discussion was sequenced for a study of blood T cells in healthy people across ages. Study results and caveats: No one knew whether donors had CMV, which possibly confounded expanded clonotype changes. Roughly linear age-related decline in beta diversity appeared, significant by age 40. Strong correlation linked observed beta diversity and percent naive T cells. Estimates of total diversity, which came from one million sequenced T cells, were considered to be underestimates.

Using a J-beta primer mix together with a sample-barcoded 5' primer, a second PCR was run for about 6 to 11 cycles. TCRdb used MiXCR to reprocess the 5' RACE reads, holding one entry per CDR3 protein. The table includes roughly 570,000 distinct CDR3 sequences, 27% detected once. In regard to this clonotype: Its antigen is unknown.

This sequence was found in a woman aged 65 to 85 in good health. Sample: blood.

CDR3 protein: CASSELAGVGSDTQYF. CDR3 sequence (DNA): TGTGCCAGCAGTGAACTAGCGGGAGTAGGGTCAGATACGCAGTATTTT. The chain recombines TRBV2 with TRBJ2-3, with TRBD2 matching 10 bases. The germline CDR1 and CDR2 sequences are SNHLY and FYNNEI. Unmatched junction bases numbered 6, after V lost 2 bases and J lost 4 bases. The CDR3 is made up of 16 amino acids.